The text below deals with one T cell receptor (beta chain). Its antigen remains unidentified. Prepared libraries of TCR beta cDNA carried unique molecular identifiers. TCRdb analysed the PCR reads with MiXCR anew, one entry per CDR3 protein. The repertoire consists of about 160,000 distinct CDR3 sequences, with about 37% occurring once and the leading ten covering approximately 30%. The data were taken from a study of post-analysis software for immune sequencing data. This CDR3 comprises 20 residues. Study-level points and caveats: Controls had lower frequencies than patients of a handful of TRBV segments, which included TRBV5-6, TRBV5-1 and TRBV20-1. The F measure placed samples prepared in the same batch into strongly shared clusters.

The sequence was collected from a girl aged 5-17 years with multiple sclerosis. This chain uses TRBV21-1 with TRBJ2-3; the table assigns TRBD2, which was not confirmed against the DNA. TRBV21-1 counts as a pseudogene. Sequencing was performed on blood, taken after autologous hematopoietic stem cell transplantation. The CDR3 sequence is CASSTPKGGLAGGPMDTQYF. The CDR3 bases are TGTGCCAGCAGCACGCCCAAGGGGGGGCTAGCGGGAGGGCCTATGGATACGCAGTATTTT.